Each of the 20 T cell receptor beta chains below was sequenced from the same sample in a study of T cell responses to AZD1222 COVID-19 vaccine. The data were produced by immunoSEQ multiplex PCR, yet TCRdb's version contains in-frame clones alone and is incomplete. Among around 130,000 clones listed, around 94% were seen once. Specimen: peripheral blood, collected on day 0 of AZD1222 vaccination. The receptors shown here come from an adult in good health.

The rearrangement links TRBV6-6 to TRBJ2-3; TRBD1 aligns across 7 bases. Germline V gene lookup returns CDR1 MNHNY and CDR2 SVGAGI (reference sequence). With 8 bases clipped from V and 7 bases from J, the junction kept 9 bases outside the gene matches. The CDR3 is 13 amino acids. The CDR3 DNA reads TGTGCCAGCGGCTCCGAGGGGGCATATACGCAGTATTTT. Translated, it gives CASGSEGAYTQYF.

The gene calls are TRBV6-6 and TRBJ1-1; D is perhaps TRBD1 (5 bases). CDR3 size: 14 residues. V lost 6 bases, J lost 6 bases, and 17 bases lay in between. Germline-derived CDR1 and CDR2 are MNHNY and SVGAGI (reference sequence). CDR3 in DNA: TGTGCCAGCAGCTCACCCCAGGGTCGGCCTGAAGCTTTCTTT. It translates to CASSSPQGRPEAFF.

J is TRBJ2-5 and V is TRBV19; 7 nucleotides match TRBD1. The CDR3 extends over 14 amino acids. Germline lookup yields CDR1 LNHDA and CDR2 SQIVND (reference sequence). The junction had 10 bases not matched to a gene; V was cut back by 8 bases and J by 4 bases. In nucleotides, the CDR3 is TGTGCCAGTTGGACAGGTAGTGAAGGAGAGACCCAGTACTTC. Amino acid sequence: CASWTGSEGETQYF.

The CDR3 DNA follows: TGTGCCAGCAGCTTATCGACTAGTTTCGGTCCCGGGGAGCTGTTTTTT. This translates into CASSLSTSFGPGELFF. The chain recombines TRBV11-3 with TRBJ2-2, with TRBD2 as a possible D gene (6 bases). The germline CDR1 and CDR2 sequences are SGHNT and YENEEA. The CDR3 is 16 residues long. Trimming took off 2 bases at V and 6 bases at J, with 16 bases between the two ends.

The chain recombines TRBV6-6 with TRBJ2-5; D is perhaps TRBD1 (5 bases). The germline CDR1 and CDR2 sequences are MNHNY and SVGAGI (reference sequence). The CDR3 covers 15 residues. Deletions cut 6 bases from V and 2 bases from J, with 16 bases between. The CDR3 protein is CASRGRPVGQETQYF. In nucleotides, the CDR3 is TGTGCCAGCAGGGGGCGCCCCGTGGGGCAAGAGACCCAGTACTTC.

V gene TRBV21-1 combines with J gene TRBJ1-5; the D call of TRBD1 is as the table states it, not checked on the DNA. TRBV21-1 is annotated as a pseudogene. This CDR3 contains 20 residues. The CDR3 reads CASSKEIRDRGKADNQPQHF. For the CDR3, the DNA is TGTGCCAGCAGCAAAGAGATCCGAGACAGGGGGAAGGCGGACAATCAGCCCCAGCATTTT.

This sequence joins TRBV6-2 or TRBV6-3 and TRBJ1-5, with 7 bases matching TRBD1. This CDR3 has 15 residues. Germline V gene data show CDR1 as MNHEY and CDR2 as SVGEGT. The trim removed 2 bases at V and 4 bases at J, leaving 5 bases unmatched. CDR3 nucleotide sequence: TGTGCCAGCAGTTACGCGCCAGGGGGAAATCAGCCCCAGCATTTT. Its translation is CASSYAPGGNQPQHF.

The chain joins TRBV6-5 to TRBJ1-6, with D maybe TRBD1 (6 bases). Looked up from germline, CDR1 is MNHEY and CDR2 is SVGAGI. CDR3 length: 14 residues. The V gene lost 6 bases and the J gene lost 5 bases, with 11 bases spanning the gap. For the CDR3, the DNA is TGTGCCAGCAGATCAGGACAGAATAATTCACCCCTCCACTTT. It encodes CASRSGQNNSPLHF.

This clone was detected only a few times. The chain is built from TRBV12-3 or TRBV12-4 and TRBJ1-2; D gene uncertain. This CDR3 spans 13 amino acids. Trimming left V 6 bases short and J 4 bases short, with 12 bases between. Here the CDR3 DNA reads TGTGCCAGCAGCCCAACAGATACCTATGGCTACACCTTC. Protein product: CASSPTDTYGYTF.

The chain carries TRBV4-2 and TRBJ1-1; D may be TRBD1 (5 bases). Trimming removed 0 bases at V and 8 bases at J, with 13 bases between. This CDR3 region has 14 residues. CDR1 and CDR2 (germline): LGHNA, YNFKEQ. CDR3 nucleotides: TGTGCCAGCAGCCAAGATCGCGCAGGGAGGGAAGCTTTCTTT. This codes for CASSQDRAGREAFF.

This clone appeared a single time. The chain uses TRBV6-6 and TRBJ2-2, with 7 bases matching TRBD2. Germline CDR1 is MNHNY and CDR2 is SVGAGI (reference sequence). The CDR3 loop spans 15 amino acids. V was clipped by 5 bases and J by 6 bases; unmatched bases: 9. The CDR3 protein is CASSPGGRIAGELFF. The CDR3 DNA is TGTGCCAGCAGTCCCGGGGGGAGGATCGCCGGGGAGCTGTTTTTT.

In this sample, this clone turned up once. V usage is TRBV5-5 and J usage is TRBJ1-1, with D maybe TRBD1 (5 bases). Germline loops: CDR1 SGHKS, CDR2 YYEKEE (reference sequence). The length of the CDR3 is 14 residues. Trimming stripped 3 bases from V and 2 bases from J, with 11 bases between. CDR3 in amino acids: CASSSGTANTEAFF. DNA of the CDR3: TGTGCCAGCAGCTCTGGGACGGCCAACACTGAAGCTTTCTTT.

The V gene is TRBV6-4, the J gene TRBJ1-6; no firm D call. Trimming took off 0 bases at V and 0 bases at J, with 15 bases between the two ends. The CDR3 has 19 residues. CDR1 is MRHNA, CDR2 SNTAGT, per germline. The chain's CDR3 is CASSDSWLVTSSYNSPLHF. The CDR3 DNA follows: TGTGCCAGCAGTGACTCGTGGTTGGTAACTAGCTCCTATAATTCACCCCTCCACTTT.

The chain carries TRBV18 and TRBJ2-7, with TRBD2 matching over 7 bases. V shed 3 bases and J 2 bases; nucleotides not matched to a gene: 7. CDR3 size: 15 residues. Germline CDR1 KGHSH, CDR2 LQKENI. CDR3 protein: CASSPPGGRAYEQYF. In nucleotides, the CDR3 is TGTGCCAGCTCACCGCCGGGGGGACGGGCCTACGAGCAGTACTTC.

The chain has TRBV18 and TRBJ2-1; 9 bases are shared with TRBD2. Germline lookup yields CDR1 KGHSH and CDR2 LQKENI. Unmatched junction bases numbered 10, after V lost 4 bases and J lost 6 bases. CDR3 size: 16 residues. CDR3 DNA sequence: TGTGCCAGCTCACAAAAGACTAGCGGCTTTAGCAATGAGCAGTTCTTC. This encodes CASSQKTSGFSNEQFF.

This clone is a singleton in its sample. The J gene is TRBJ2-1, the V gene TRBV27; 10 bases line up with TRBD2. The CDR3 length is 16 residues. Unmatched junction bases numbered 6, after V lost 3 bases and J lost 4 bases. Germline V gene lookup returns CDR1 MNHEY and CDR2 SMNVEV (reference sequence). CDR3 DNA sequence: TGTGCCAGCAGTTTGCTGGGACTAGCGAAGTACAATGAGCAGTTCTTC. This codes for CASSLLGLAKYNEQFF.

This clone was detected only once. The V and J genes are TRBV19 and TRBJ2-1, with D hard to call. The length of the CDR3 is 15 residues. V gave up 3 bases and J gave up 2 bases, with 11 bases separating them. Germline CDR1 is LNHDA and CDR2 is SQIVND (reference sequence). The CDR3, as DNA: TGTGCCAGTAGTATTTTGGCGTCTGCCTACAATGAGCAGTTCTTC. Translated: CASSILASAYNEQFF.

The chain recombines TRBV28 with TRBJ2-7; the D gene is possibly TRBD2 (5 bases). Trimming took off 1 base at V and 2 bases at J, with 15 bases between the two ends. This CDR3 spans 16 amino acids. Germline V gene data show CDR1 as MDHEN and CDR2 as SYDVKM. The CDR3 region has the DNA TGTGCCAGCAGTTTATTTGTGCGGCCCGGGGCCTACGAGCAGTACTTC. Translating it yields CASSLFVRPGAYEQYF. The variable domain in full, with the rest retrieved from reference TRBV28 and TRBJ2-7, is DVKVTQSSRYLVKRTGEKVFLECVQDMDHENMFWYRQDPGLGLRLIYFSYDVKMKEKGDIPEGYSVSREKKERFSLILESASTNQTSMYLCASSLFVRPGAYEQYFGPGTRLTVT.

This rearrangement joins TRBV5-1 to TRBJ2-7; 7 bases are shared with TRBD1. Germline lookup yields CDR1 SGHRS and CDR2 YFSETQ. V trimming: 4 bases; J trimming: 1 base; junction bases outside the gene matches: 5. CDR3 length equals 14 residues. CDR3 in DNA: TGCGCCAGCAGCCGGACAGGCCTATCCTACGAGCAGTACTTC. It codes for CASSRTGLSYEQYF.

V and J are TRBV5-6 and TRBJ1-3, with 7 bases identical to TRBD1. This CDR3 has 18 amino acids. The V gene's germline CDR1 is SGHDT and CDR2 YYEEEE. V gave up 2 bases and J gave up 0 bases; unmatched junction bases: 11. The CDR3 coding sequence is TGTGCCAGCAGCTTTGACAGGGCCCTGACCCCCTCTGGAAACACCATATATTTT. Its translation: CASSFDRALTPSGNTIYF. Based on the CDR3 plus reference TRBV5-6 and TRBJ1-3, the full variable domain is DAGVTQSPTHLIKTRGQQVTLRCSPKSGHDTVSWYQQALGQGPQFIFQYYEEEERQRGNFPDRFSGHQFPNYSSELNVNALLLGDSALYLCASSFDRALTPSGNTIYFGEGSWLTVV.